The present TCR beta chain was sequenced within a study of blood T cell repertoires in COVID-19. Study in general: There were acute and convalescent COVID-19 samples, and they came from the United States, Italy and Spain. PBMCs, B-cell-depleted T cells, or T cells provided the cDNA or gDNA that made up the material.

This clone was seen a single time. The CDR3 sequence is 11 residues long. V gave up 5 bases and J gave up 12 bases, with 16 bases separating them. Germline-derived CDR1 and CDR2 are SQVTM and ANQGSEA. Per the study methods: Estimates of nucleated cell counts were drawn from the amplification of reference gene primers. Libraries were prepared by immunoSEQ multiplex PCR; TCRdb keeps only in-frame clonotypes and omits some of them. V and J calls plus clone size are reproduced from that table; the DNA served to infer D and trimming. The table lists 150,000 to 250,000 clones, 85% to 95% of them singletons. In Seattle, patients joined the study during active infection and were tracked longitudinally.

Sequenced sample: peripheral blood. V is TRBV29-1 and J is TRBJ1-1; tentatively, D is TRBD1 (6 bases). The TCR sequence derives from a man aged 25-40 years with COVID-19, enrolled during active disease. The CDR3 DNA reads TGCAGCGTTAATAGGGACCAGGGGCCTTTCTTT. It translates to CSVNRDQGPFF. Drawing the rest from reference TRBV29-1 and TRBJ1-1, the complete variable domain is SAVISQKPSRDICQRGTSLTIQCQVDSQVTMMFWYRQQPGQSLTLIATANQGSEATYESGFVIDKFPISRPNLTFSTLTVSNMSPEDSSIYLCSVNRDQGPFFGQGTRLTVV.